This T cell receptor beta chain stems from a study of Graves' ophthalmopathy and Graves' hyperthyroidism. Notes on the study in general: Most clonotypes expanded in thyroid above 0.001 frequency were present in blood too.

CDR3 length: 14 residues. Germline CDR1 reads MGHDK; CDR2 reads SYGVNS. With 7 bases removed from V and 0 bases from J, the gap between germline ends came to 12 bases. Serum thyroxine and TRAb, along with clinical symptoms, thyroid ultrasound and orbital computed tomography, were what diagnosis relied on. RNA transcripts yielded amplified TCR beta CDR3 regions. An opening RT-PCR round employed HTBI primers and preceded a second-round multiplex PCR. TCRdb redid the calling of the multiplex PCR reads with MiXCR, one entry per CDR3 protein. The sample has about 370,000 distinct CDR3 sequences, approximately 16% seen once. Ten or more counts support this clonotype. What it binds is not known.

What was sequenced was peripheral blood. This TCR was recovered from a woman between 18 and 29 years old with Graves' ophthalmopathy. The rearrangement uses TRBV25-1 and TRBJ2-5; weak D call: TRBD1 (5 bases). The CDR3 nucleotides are TGTGCCAGCATTGGACACCCGTACCAAGAGACCCAGTACTTC. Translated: CASIGHPYQETQYF.